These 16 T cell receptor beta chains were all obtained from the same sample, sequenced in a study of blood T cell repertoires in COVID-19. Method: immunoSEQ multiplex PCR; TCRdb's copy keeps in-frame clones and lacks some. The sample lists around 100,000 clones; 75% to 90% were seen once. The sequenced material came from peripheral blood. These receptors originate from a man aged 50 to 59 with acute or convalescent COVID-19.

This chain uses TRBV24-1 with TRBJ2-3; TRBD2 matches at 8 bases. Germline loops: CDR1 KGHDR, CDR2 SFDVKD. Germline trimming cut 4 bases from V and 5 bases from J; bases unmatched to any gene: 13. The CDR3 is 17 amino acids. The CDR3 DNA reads TGTGCCACCAGTGAAGGGTCGGCGGGAGGACGAGGAGATACGCAGTATTTT. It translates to CATSEGSAGGRGDTQYF.

CDR3 protein: CARSGDGANVLTF. The CDR3 DNA reads as TGTGCTAGGTCGGGTGACGGGGCCAACGTCCTGACTTTC. This chain joins TRBV12-5 and TRBJ2-6; D gene uncertain. Looked up from germline, CDR1 is LGHNT and CDR2 is FRNRAP. Trimming cost V 9 bases and J 4 bases, with 10 bases left between them. The CDR3 consists of 13 residues.

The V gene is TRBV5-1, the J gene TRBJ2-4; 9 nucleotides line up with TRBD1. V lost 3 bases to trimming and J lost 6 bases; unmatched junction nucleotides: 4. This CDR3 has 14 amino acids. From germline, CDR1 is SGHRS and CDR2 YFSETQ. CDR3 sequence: CASSSGQGGNIQYF. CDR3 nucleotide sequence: TGCGCCAGCAGCTCGGGACAGGGTGGAAACATTCAGTACTTC.

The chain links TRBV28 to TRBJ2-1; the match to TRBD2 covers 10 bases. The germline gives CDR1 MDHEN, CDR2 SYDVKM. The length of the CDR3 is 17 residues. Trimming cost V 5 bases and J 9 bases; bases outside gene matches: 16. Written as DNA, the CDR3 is TGTGCCAGCAGTGGACCCCCTAGCGGGAGAAAAATAGGTGAGCAGTTCTTC. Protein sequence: CASSGPPSGRKIGEQFF.

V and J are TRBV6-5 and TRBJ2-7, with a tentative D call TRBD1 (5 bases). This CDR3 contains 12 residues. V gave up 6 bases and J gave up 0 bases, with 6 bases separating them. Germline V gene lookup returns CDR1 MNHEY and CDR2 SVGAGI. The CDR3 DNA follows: TGTGCCAGCAGAGACAGCTCCTACGAGCAGTACTTC. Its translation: CASRDSSYEQYF.

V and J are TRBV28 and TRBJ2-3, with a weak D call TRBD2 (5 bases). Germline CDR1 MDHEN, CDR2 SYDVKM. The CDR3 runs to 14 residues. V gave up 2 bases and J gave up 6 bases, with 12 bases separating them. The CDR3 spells CASSLEGLGDTQYF. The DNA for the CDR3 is TGTGCCAGCAGTTTAGAGGGTTTGGGGGATACGCAGTATTTT.

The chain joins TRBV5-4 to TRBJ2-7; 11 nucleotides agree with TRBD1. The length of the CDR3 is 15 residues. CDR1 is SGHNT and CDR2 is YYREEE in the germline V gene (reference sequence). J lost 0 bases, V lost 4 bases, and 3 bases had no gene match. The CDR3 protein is CASSLDRGRSYEQYF. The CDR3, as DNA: TGTGCCAGCAGCCTGGACAGGGGGCGCTCCTACGAGCAGTACTTC.

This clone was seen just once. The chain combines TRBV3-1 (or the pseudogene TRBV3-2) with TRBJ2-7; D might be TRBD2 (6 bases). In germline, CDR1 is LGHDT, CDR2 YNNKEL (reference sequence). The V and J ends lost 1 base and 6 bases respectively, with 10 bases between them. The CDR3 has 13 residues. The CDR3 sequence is CASSQAQGGEQYF. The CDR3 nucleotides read TGTGCCAGCAGCCAAGCCCAGGGAGGCGAGCAGTACTTC.

The DNA of the CDR3 is TGTGCCAGCAGCTCAACAGGGTTTGTCAAAAACATTCAGTACTTC. Its protein is CASSSTGFVKNIQYF. The gene calls are TRBV7-9 and TRBJ2-4; possible D gene TRBD1, 6 bases. This CDR3 contains 15 residues. Trimming removed 4 bases at V and 3 bases at J, with 13 bases between. Germline V lookup: CDR1 SEHNR, CDR2 FQNEAQ (reference sequence).

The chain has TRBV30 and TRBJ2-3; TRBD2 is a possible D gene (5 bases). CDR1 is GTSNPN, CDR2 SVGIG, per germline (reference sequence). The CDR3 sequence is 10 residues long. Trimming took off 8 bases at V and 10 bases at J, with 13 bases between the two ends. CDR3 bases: TGTGCCGCGATCGGGATAGCGCAGTATTTT. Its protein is CAAIGIAQYF.

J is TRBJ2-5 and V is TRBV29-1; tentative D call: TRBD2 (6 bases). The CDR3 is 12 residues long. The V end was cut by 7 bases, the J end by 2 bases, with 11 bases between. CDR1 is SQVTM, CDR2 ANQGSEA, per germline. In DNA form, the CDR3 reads TGCAGCGGACTAGATCAACAAGAGACCCAGTACTTC. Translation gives CSGLDQQETQYF.

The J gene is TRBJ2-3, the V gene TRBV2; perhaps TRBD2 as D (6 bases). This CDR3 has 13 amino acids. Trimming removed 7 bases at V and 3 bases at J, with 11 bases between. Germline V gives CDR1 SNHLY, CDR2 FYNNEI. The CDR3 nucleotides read TGTGCCAGCAAGTGGAGGGAGACAGATACGCAGTATTTT. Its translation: CASKWRETDTQYF. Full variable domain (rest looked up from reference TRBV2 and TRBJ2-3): EPEVTQTPSHQVTQMGQEVILRCVPISNHLYFYWYRQILGQKVEFLVSFYNNEISEKSEIFDDQFSVERPDGSNFTLKIRSTKLEDSAMYFCASKWRETDTQYFGPGTRLTVL.

The CDR3 loop reads CASTEQGRPYGYTF. In DNA form, the CDR3 reads TGTGCCTCAACTGAACAGGGGCGTCCGTATGGCTACACCTTC. The chain joins TRBV19 to TRBJ1-2, with 7 positions matching TRBD1. V lost 11 bases, J lost 5 bases, and 14 bases stayed unmatched. This CDR3 is 14 amino acids long. CDR1 LNHDA and CDR2 SQIVND come from the germline V gene (reference sequence).

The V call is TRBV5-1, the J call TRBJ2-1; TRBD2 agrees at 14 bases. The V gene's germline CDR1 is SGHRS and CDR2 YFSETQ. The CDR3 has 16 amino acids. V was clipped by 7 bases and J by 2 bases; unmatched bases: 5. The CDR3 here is CASGTSGRGAYNEQFF. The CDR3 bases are TGCGCCAGCGGGACTAGCGGGAGAGGGGCCTACAATGAGCAGTTCTTC.

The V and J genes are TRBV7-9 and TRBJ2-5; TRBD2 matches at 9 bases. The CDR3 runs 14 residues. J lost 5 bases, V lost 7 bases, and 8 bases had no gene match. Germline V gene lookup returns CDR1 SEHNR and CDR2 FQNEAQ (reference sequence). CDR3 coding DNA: TGTGCCAGCAACCATAGACTAGCGGAGGAGACCCAGTACTTC. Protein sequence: CASNHRLAEETQYF.

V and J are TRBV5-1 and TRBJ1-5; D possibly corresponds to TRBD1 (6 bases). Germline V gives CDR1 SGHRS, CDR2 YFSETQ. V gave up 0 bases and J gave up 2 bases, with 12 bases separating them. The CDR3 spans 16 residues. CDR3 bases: TGCGCCAGCAGCTTGGGCCCAGGGGAAGGCAATCAGCCCCAGCATTTT. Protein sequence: CASSLGPGEGNQPQHF.